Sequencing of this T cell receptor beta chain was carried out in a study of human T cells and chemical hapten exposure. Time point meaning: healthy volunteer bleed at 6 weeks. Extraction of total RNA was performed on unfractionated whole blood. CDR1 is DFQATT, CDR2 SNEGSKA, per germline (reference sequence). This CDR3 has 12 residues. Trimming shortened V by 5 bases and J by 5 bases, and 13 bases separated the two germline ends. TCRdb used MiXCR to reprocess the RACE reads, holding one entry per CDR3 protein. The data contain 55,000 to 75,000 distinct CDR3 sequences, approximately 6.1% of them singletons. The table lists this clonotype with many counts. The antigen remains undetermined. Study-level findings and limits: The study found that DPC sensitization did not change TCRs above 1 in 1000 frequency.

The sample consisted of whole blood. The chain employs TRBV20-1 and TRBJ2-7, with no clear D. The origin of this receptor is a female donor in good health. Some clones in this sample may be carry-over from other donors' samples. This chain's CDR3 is CSAAGRVHEQYF. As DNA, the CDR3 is TGCAGTGCTGCTGGACGGGTCCACGAGCAGTACTTC.